Included here is one T cell receptor (beta chain) sequence, with context. Here immunoSEQ multiplex PCR was the method, and the copy in TCRdb shows in-frame clones only, minus some. The profile shows roughly 130,000 clones, under 90% of them singletons. This sample was included in a study of blood T cell repertoires in COVID-19. CDR1 LNHDA and CDR2 SQIVND come from the germline V gene (reference sequence). The CDR3 totals 15 residues. The V end lost 5 bases, the J end lost 1 base, and 14 bases lay between the germline ends. Material for sequencing was peripheral blood. This sequence was found in a woman aged 55-70 years with acute or convalescent COVID-19. J is TRBJ1-1 and V is TRBV19; possibly TRBD1 for D (6 bases). CDR3 coding DNA: TGTGCCAGTAGTTCCGCCGCAGGGGCGAACACTGAAGCTTTCTTT. It is translated as CASSSAAGANTEAFF. The full variable domain, completed using reference TRBV19 and TRBJ1-1, is DGGITQSPKYLFRKEGQNVTLSCEQNLNHDAMYWYRQDPGQGLRLIYYSQIVNDFQKGDIAEGYSVSREKKESFPLTVTSAQKNPTAFYLCASSSAAGANTEAFFGQGTRLTVV.